In this sample, the clone carrying this T cell receptor beta chain turned up many times. Unique molecular identifiers tagged the TCRbeta library. In TCRdb, the PCR reads were re-called with MiXCR into one record per CDR3 protein. Among 490,000 or so distinct CDR3 sequences, 9.5% to 15% were seen once, and the ten largest hold roughly 5.4%. The sample is drawn from a study of T-cell reconstitution after alpha-beta-depleted transplantation in children. CDR3 length: 13 amino acids. The germline gives CDR1 MDHEN, CDR2 SYDVKM. V was cut by 10 bases and J by 2 bases, with 15 bases left in between. The chain has TRBV28 and TRBJ2-7; D not certain. The TCR sequence derives from a human donor who donated a stem cell graft to a child with combined immunodeficiency. The sequencing here drew on PBMCs from the stem cell graft donor, taken from the stem cell graft. CDR3 loop: CATASGAPYEQYF. The DNA of the CDR3 is TGTGCCACCGCCAGTGGTGCTCCCTACGAGCAGTACTTC.